These 24 T cell receptor beta chains came from one sample sequenced in a study of T cells in tuberculosis. Time point specified: new active TB diagnosis, blood taken before or within 7 days of starting treatment. The table came from immunoSEQ multiplex PCR; TCRdb's copy has only in-frame clones and leaves some out. The sample shows 20,000 to 25,000 clones, about 85% of them seen only once. Here the sequenced sample was PBMCs, taken at tuberculosis diagnosis. The receptors shown here come from an adult with tuberculosis.

The V call is TRBV18, the J call TRBJ1-3; D might be TRBD1 (6 bases). CDR3 size: 16 residues. Deletions cut 6 bases from V and 0 bases from J, with 15 bases between. Per the germline V gene, CDR1 is KGHSH and CDR2 is LQKENI. The CDR3 protein is CASSPTTGISGNTIYF. The CDR3 DNA reads as TGTGCCAGCTCCCCTACGACAGGCATCTCTGGAAACACCATATATTTT.

This clone is medium-sized (0.01 to 0.1%) in the sample. The chain combines TRBV6-5 with TRBJ2-1; no firm D call. This CDR3 is 15 amino acids long. The V gene lost 0 bases and the J gene lost 8 bases, with 14 bases spanning the gap. Germline V gene lookup returns CDR1 MNHEY and CDR2 SVGAGI. The CDR3 bases are TGTGCCAGCAGTTACTCGATTGCGGTAGTGGATGAGCAGTTCTTC. Translation: CASSYSIAVVDEQFF.

J is TRBJ2-7 and V is TRBV4-3, with 8 bases matching TRBD1. Trimming took 1 base from V and 5 from J; bases not matched to a gene: 7. The germline V gene encodes CDR1 LGHNA and CDR2 YSLEER. CDR3 length: 15 amino acids. Here the CDR3 reads CASSQGLTGVDEQYF. In DNA form, the CDR3 reads TGCGCCAGCAGCCAAGGATTGACAGGGGTTGACGAGCAGTACTTC.

This sequence joins TRBV5-6 and TRBJ2-7, with 7 positions matching TRBD1. This CDR3 comprises 15 residues. V was pared by 0 bases and J by 10 bases, with 13 bases of the junction left unmatched. The germline gives CDR1 SGHDT, CDR2 YYEEEE. CDR3 residues: CASSLGGGATSVQYF. DNA of the CDR3: TGTGCCAGCAGCTTGGGAGGGGGCGCAACTTCAGTCCAGTACTTC.

The chain has TRBV5-6 and TRBJ1-2; D not certain. This CDR3 contains 13 residues. Trimming left V 0 bases short and J 4 bases short, with 7 bases between. Germline V gene data show CDR1 as SGHDT and CDR2 as YYEEEE. CDR3 in DNA: TGTGCCAGCAGCTTGGACAGTGTCTATGGCTACACCTTC. As protein: CASSLDSVYGYTF.

This clone has only a few counts. This chain's CDR3 is CASGTNTYEQYF. CDR3 coding DNA: TGTGCCAGCGGGACTAACACCTACGAGCAGTACTTC. The chain uses TRBV6-1 and TRBJ2-7; 7 bases are shared with TRBD2. Per germline, CDR1 MNHNS and CDR2 SASEGT. Trimming removed 8 bases from V and 2 bases from J; junction bases left unmatched: 3. CDR3 size: 12 residues.

The V gene is TRBV11-2, the J gene TRBJ1-2; D unclear. Per germline, CDR1 SGHAT and CDR2 FQNNGV. The CDR3 runs to 15 residues. V was pared by 5 bases and J by 5 bases, with 18 bases between. The CDR3 bases are TGTGCCAGCAGCCCACTCCGAGGAGCGAATTATGGCTACACCTTC. It encodes CASSPLRGANYGYTF. Variable domain in full (rest from reference TRBV11-2 and TRBJ1-2): EAGVAQSPRYKIIEKRQSVAFWCNPISGHATLYWYQQILGQGPKLLIQFQNNGVVDDSQLPKDRFSAERLKGVDSTLKIQPAKLEDSAVYLCASSPLRGANYGYTFGSGTRLTVV.

This clone occurred once. This chain links TRBV2 with TRBJ1-2; the D gene is possibly TRBD1 (6 bases). This CDR3 spans 13 amino acids. V lost 6 bases to trimming and J lost 6 bases, with 14 bases between them. CDR1 is SNHLY, CDR2 FYNNEI, per germline. CDR3 nucleotide sequence: TGTGCCAGCAGCCCCCAGGGGAACAATGGCTACACCTTC. It translates to CASSPQGNNGYTF.

The chain couples TRBV15 to TRBJ2-7, with 8 bases lining up with TRBD1. V shed 1 base, J shed 5 bases, and the junction held 4 bases outside the gene matches. This CDR3 comprises 14 residues. The germline V gene encodes CDR1 LNHNV and CDR2 YYDKDF (reference sequence). The CDR3 nucleotides are TGTGCCACCAGCAGAGGGACAGGGTACAACGAGCAGTACTTC. Its translation is CATSRGTGYNEQYF.

V is TRBV29-1 and J is TRBJ1-5; weak D call: TRBD1 (6 bases). The CDR3 is 13 residues long. Germline loops: CDR1 SQVTM, CDR2 ANQGSEA. V was clipped by 1 base and J by 4 bases, with 8 bases between them. In DNA form, the CDR3 reads TGCAGCGTTGAAGTTGGACAGAATCAGCCCCAGCATTTT. Protein sequence: CSVEVGQNQPQHF.

V is TRBV9 and J is TRBJ2-1, with TRBD2 matching 10 bases. The CDR3 contains 17 residues. Losses at the gene ends were 2 bases for V and 4 bases for J; bases not matched to a gene: 9. Looked up from germline, CDR1 is SGDLS and CDR2 is YYNGEE. The CDR3 DNA sequence: TGTGCCAGCAGCGTGGGAAGACTAGCGGGCCTTTACAATGAGCAGTTCTTC. Protein product: CASSVGRLAGLYNEQFF.

This rearrangement joins TRBV7-3 to TRBJ1-1, with D unclear. The ends were cut back, 5 bases at V and 1 base at J, with 11 bases in the middle. CDR1 and CDR2 (germline): SGHTA, FQGTGA. This CDR3 is 14 amino acids long. The DNA of the CDR3 is TGTGCCAGCAGCGCCGGACTTTCGAACACTGAAGCTTTCTTT. Translating it yields CASSAGLSNTEAFF.

This chain joins TRBV19 and TRBJ1-4; the D gene is possibly TRBD1 (6 bases). V was shortened by 4 bases and J by 3 bases, with 12 bases between the two germline ends. The CDR3 is made up of 15 amino acids. The germline V gene has CDR1 LNHDA and CDR2 SQIVND (reference sequence). CDR3 amino acids: CASSTSGTPNEKLFF. The CDR3 DNA is TGTGCCAGTAGTACCTCTGGGACACCTAATGAAAAACTGTTTTTT. The complete variable domain, with remaining parts taken from reference TRBV19 and TRBJ1-4, reads DGGITQSPKYLFRKEGQNVTLSCEQNLNHDAMYWYRQDPGQGLRLIYYSQIVNDFQKGDIAEGYSVSREKKESFPLTVTSAQKNPTAFYLCASSTSGTPNEKLFFGSGTQLSVL.

The chain employs TRBV15 and TRBJ2-2; no clear D. CDR3 size: 14 residues. The germline V gene encodes CDR1 LNHNV and CDR2 YYDKDF (reference sequence). V was trimmed by 0 bases and J by 8 bases, leaving 10 bases between them. The CDR3 DNA reads as TGTGCCACCAGCAGAGACACCGGTGCGGGGGAGCTGTTTTTT. Translation: CATSRDTGAGELFF.

The V call is TRBV10-3, the J call TRBJ1-4; 7 bases are a match to TRBD1. The germline V gene has CDR1 ENHRY and CDR2 SYGVKD. The CDR3 is 15 amino acids. The V gene end was trimmed by 4 bases and the J gene end by 5 bases; junction bases not matched to a gene: 7. CDR3 sequence: CAISGRQGQNEKLFF. For the CDR3, the DNA is TGTGCCATCAGTGGGCGACAGGGACAGAATGAAAAACTGTTTTTT.

The rearrangement links TRBV6-6 to TRBJ2-2; perhaps TRBD2 as D (5 bases). The V end was cut by 5 bases, the J end by 6 bases, with 10 bases between. In germline, CDR1 is MNHNY, CDR2 SVGAGI (reference sequence). This CDR3 is 13 amino acids long. CDR3: CASSRSGPGELFF. CDR3 nucleotides: TGTGCCAGCAGTAGGAGCGGACCCGGGGAGCTGTTTTTT.

This clone appeared a single time. V and J are TRBV7-8 and TRBJ2-1, with 13 bases fitting TRBD2. From germline, CDR1 is SGHVS and CDR2 FQNEAQ. The CDR3 is 18 residues long. Trimming cost V 1 base and J 2 bases; bases outside gene matches: 5. CDR3 bases: TGTGCCAGCAGCTTAGGCACTAGCGGGAGGGTAGCCTACAATGAGCAGTTCTTC. Protein: CASSLGTSGRVAYNEQFF. Together with reference TRBV7-8 and TRBJ2-1, the CDR3 gives the full variable domain: GAGVSQSPRYKVAKRGQDVALRCDPISGHVSLFWYQQALGQGPEFLTYFQNEAQLDKSGLPSDRFFAERPEGSVSTLKIQRTQQEDSAVYLCASSLGTSGRVAYNEQFFGPGTRLTVL.

The rearrangement joins TRBV29-1 to TRBJ2-2; 9 bases are shared with TRBD2. Germline V gene data show CDR1 as SQVTM and CDR2 as ANQGSEA. V was pared by 3 bases and J by 10 bases, with 6 bases of the junction left unmatched. The CDR3 is made up of 13 amino acids. CDR3 DNA sequence: TGCAGCGTTGAGGGCGTAGCGGGAGAGGAGCTGTTTTTT. Translated: CSVEGVAGEELFF.

The J gene is TRBJ2-4, the V gene TRBV7-9; D unresolved. With 3 bases removed from V and 5 bases from J, the gap between germline ends came to 8 bases. This CDR3 spans 13 amino acids. The germline gives CDR1 SEHNR, CDR2 FQNEAQ (reference sequence). CDR3: CASSFNRENIQYF. DNA of the CDR3: TGTGCCAGCAGCTTCAACAGAGAAAACATTCAGTACTTC.

V and J are TRBV19 and TRBJ1-5; 7 nucleotides match TRBD1. CDR3 length: 15 residues. The germline gives CDR1 LNHDA, CDR2 SQIVND (reference sequence). V was pared by 3 bases and J by 4 bases, with 6 bases of the junction left unmatched. Here the CDR3 reads CASSIDRVRNQPQHF. The CDR3 nucleotides are TGTGCCAGTAGTATTGACAGGGTAAGAAATCAGCCCCAGCATTTT. Full variable domain (remainder filled in from reference TRBV19 and TRBJ1-5): DGGITQSPKYLFRKEGQNVTLSCEQNLNHDAMYWYRQDPGQGLRLIYYSQIVNDFQKGDIAEGYSVSREKKESFPLTVTSAQKNPTAFYLCASSIDRVRNQPQHFGDGTRLSIL.

This chain links TRBV19 with TRBJ1-1; D may be TRBD1 (5 bases). Deletions cut 1 base from V and 4 bases from J, with 13 bases between. In germline, CDR1 is LNHDA, CDR2 SQIVND (reference sequence). This CDR3 has 15 amino acids. The CDR3 spells CASSIGGGVATEAFF. DNA for the CDR3: TGTGCCAGTAGTATAGGTGGAGGGGTGGCCACTGAAGCTTTCTTT. Complete variable domain (other parts from reference TRBV19 and TRBJ1-1): DGGITQSPKYLFRKEGQNVTLSCEQNLNHDAMYWYRQDPGQGLRLIYYSQIVNDFQKGDIAEGYSVSREKKESFPLTVTSAQKNPTAFYLCASSIGGGVATEAFFGQGTRLTVV.

V is TRBV7-2 and J is TRBJ2-1; no clear D. The germline V gene encodes CDR1 SGHTA and CDR2 FQGNSA. With 0 bases removed from V and 8 bases from J, the gap between germline ends came to 8 bases. This CDR3 region has 13 residues. This chain's CDR3 is CASSLATAYEQFF. The CDR3 DNA follows: TGTGCCAGCAGCTTAGCCACAGCATATGAGCAGTTCTTC. The whole variable domain, filled in from reference TRBV7-2 and TRBJ2-1, reads GAGVSQSPSNKVTEKGKDVELRCDPISGHTALYWYRQSLGQGLEFLIYFQGNSAPDKSGLPSDRFSAERTGGSVSTLTIQRTQQEDSAVYLCASSLATAYEQFFGPGTRLTVL.

The CDR3: CASSGTSYTGELFF. Written as DNA, the CDR3 is TGTGCCAGCAGCGGGACATCATACACCGGGGAGCTGTTTTTT. V and J are TRBV7-8 and TRBJ2-2, with D possibly TRBD1 on 6 matching bases. Trimming took 5 bases from V and 3 from J, leaving 10 bases between them. Germline V gene sequence: CDR1 SGHVS, CDR2 FQNEAQ. CDR3 length: 14 residues. Full variable domain (missing parts from reference TRBV7-8 and TRBJ2-2): GAGVSQSPRYKVAKRGQDVALRCDPISGHVSLFWYQQALGQGPEFLTYFQNEAQLDKSGLPSDRFFAERPEGSVSTLKIQRTQQEDSAVYLCASSGTSYTGELFFGEGSRLTVL.

The rearrangement uses TRBV30 and TRBJ1-3; D unclear. Germline CDR1 reads GTSNPN; CDR2 reads SVGIG (reference sequence). The length of the CDR3 is 16 residues. The V and J ends lost 2 bases and 0 bases respectively, with 14 bases between them. CDR3 sequence: CAWSFRARASGNTIYF. The CDR3 coding sequence is TGTGCCTGGAGTTTCAGAGCGAGGGCCTCTGGAAACACCATATATTTT.